One sample yielded the 6 T cell receptor beta chains listed below, sequenced in a study of molecular identifiers for immune sequencing clone quantification. TCRdb redid the calling of the PCR reads with MiXCR, one entry per CDR3 protein. The data show about 640,000 distinct CDR3 sequences, with around 20% seen just once and 0.7% to 1% held by the top ten. Sequencing was done on a sample of naive CD8+ T cells from blood, with Jurkat cell RNA spiked in. Subset of the sample: FACS-sorted CD8+CD4-CCR7+CD45RA+ naive T cells. The receptor source for this set is a human donor in good health. Some libraries in this study had Jurkat cell RNA spiked in.

This clonotype came up a few times. The gene calls are TRBV3-1 and TRBJ2-5, with unresolved D. CDR1 and CDR2 (germline): LGHDT, YNNKEL (reference sequence). The CDR3 spans 15 residues. The ends were cut back, 0 bases at V and 5 bases at J, with 13 bases in the middle. This CDR3 reads CASSQDSGLGETQYF. The CDR3 region has the DNA TGTGCCAGCAGCCAAGATTCCGGGTTGGGGGAGACCCAGTACTTC.

This clonotype has ten or more counts. The chain combines TRBV5-1 with TRBJ1-1; tentatively, D is TRBD1 (6 bases). V was pared by 4 bases and J by 0 bases, with 16 bases between. The CDR3 runs 16 residues. The V gene's germline CDR1 is SGHRS and CDR2 YFSETQ. Written as DNA, the CDR3 is TGCGCCAGCAGCGACACAAGGACAGTTATGAACACTGAAGCTTTCTTT. Translation gives CASSDTRTVMNTEAFF.

This chain joins TRBV28 and TRBJ2-1, with 11 positions matching TRBD2. The ends lost 8 bases at V and 5 bases at J; junction bases unmatched: 5. CDR3 length: 14 residues. Germline V gene sequence: CDR1 MDHEN, CDR2 SYDVKM. The DNA for the CDR3 is TGTGCCAGCGAACTAGCGGGAGCCCACAATGAGCAGTTCTTC. Residues: CASELAGAHNEQFF.

This clonotype was seen ten or more times. The chain joins TRBV14 to TRBJ1-1; 9 positions agree with TRBD1. Germline lookup yields CDR1 SGHDN and CDR2 FVKESK. J lost 5 bases, V lost 4 bases, and 11 bases had no gene match. The CDR3 sequence is 16 residues long. CDR3 bases: TGTGCCAGCAGCCGCACCGGGACAGGGTCATGGACTGAAGCTTTCTTT. Residues: CASSRTGTGSWTEAFF.

This chain joins TRBV19 and TRBJ2-3; a possible D gene is TRBD1 (5 bases). The V gene lost 5 bases and the J gene lost 6 bases, with 15 bases spanning the gap. There are 14 residues in the CDR3. Germline assignment: CDR1 LNHDA and CDR2 SQIVND (reference sequence). CDR3 coding DNA: TGTGCCAGTAGTCCCCAGCTAGGGGTGGATACGCAGTATTTT. It codes for CASSPQLGVDTQYF.

At least ten counts were recorded for this clonotype. V is TRBV11-2 and J is TRBJ2-1; D unresolved. Deletions cut 4 bases from V and 10 bases from J, with 11 bases between. The CDR3 length is 12 residues. Germline loops: CDR1 SGHAT, CDR2 FQNNGV. The CDR3 DNA sequence: TGTGCCAGCAGCTCCGTGGCTCAGGAGCAGTTCTTC. Translating gives CASSSVAQEQFF.